This is a list of T cell receptor beta chains from one sample in a study of tissue T cells after allogeneic stem cell transplantation. Sequenced by immunoSEQ multiplex PCR; TCRdb stores in-frame clones only, minus some. The sample has around 3,100 clones, roughly 64% seen once. The starting material was jejunal tissue, obtained at autopsy. The receptor source for this set is a male patient over 55 with steroid-refractory graft-versus-host disease after an allogeneic stem cell transplant. The T cells may partly be graft donor cells. CDR3s include the opening cysteine and the closing phenylalanine or tryptophan. D genes are given only for firm matches. The size of a clone is reported for some rows only, either as once, few or many, or as a class for expanded clones.

-,TRBD1,TRBV10-1,TRBJ1-1,TGCGCCAGCAGGCCTCGGGACAGGCCACAAATGAACACTGAAGCTTTCTTT,CASRPRDRPQMNTEAFF
-,-,TRBV5-1,TRBJ1-1,TGCGCCAGCAGCTTGGGGGCCCTGGGGACTGAAGCTTTCTTT,CASSLGALGTEAFF
-,-,TRBV4-2,TRBJ2-4,TGTGCCAGCAGCCAAAGAGGGAACGAAAACATTCAGTACTTC,CASSQRGNENIQYF
-,-,TRBV7-2,TRBJ2-5,TGTGCCAGCAGCTTAGTTCAAGAGACCCAGTACTTC,CASSLVQETQYF
large,-,TRBV4-3,TRBJ1-1,TGCGCCAGCAGCCAAGATCTTGGGGAGGGCACTGAAGCTTTCTTT,CASSQDLGEGTEAFF
-,TRBD1,TRBV5-6,TRBJ1-5,TGTGCCAGCAGCTGGACGACAGGGGATAGCAATCAGCCCCAGCATTTT,CASSWTTGDSNQPQHF
-,-,TRBV9,TRBJ2-1,TGTGCCAGCAGCGTAGGCCCGAGTAATGAGCAGTTCTTC,CASSVGPSNEQFF
-,-,TRBV9,TRBJ2-7,TGTGCCAGCAGCGTAAGTGACGAAAGGGGCTACGAGCAGTACTTC,CASSVSDERGYEQYF
-,TRBD2,TRBV4-1,TRBJ2-1,TGCGCCAGCAGCCCCTTGGCGGGGGGGCCTCAAAATGAGCAGTTCTTC,CASSPLAGGPQNEQFF
few,TRBD2,TRBV3-1/TRBV3-2,TRBJ2-7,TGTGCCAGCAGCCAACCGGGACGGGGGGTCTACGAGCAGTACTTC,CASSQPGRGVYEQYF
-,-,TRBV5-1,TRBJ2-3,TGCGCCAGCAGCTTGGTAACAGAATCAGATACGCAGTATTTT,CASSLVTESDTQYF
-,TRBD2,TRBV4-3,TRBJ2-2,TGCGCCAGCAGTAGACTAGCGGGGAGCACCGGGGAGCTGTTTTTT,CASSRLAGSTGELFF
-,TRBD1,TRBV9,TRBJ1-3,TGTGCCAGCAGCCCAGGGGGACAGGTCCGCTCTGGAAACACCATATATTTT,CASSPGGQVRSGNTIYF
-,TRBD1,TRBV10-3,TRBJ2-2,TGTGCCATCAGTGTAACCGGGACAGGCGAAGCCGGGGAGCTGTTTTTT,CAISVTGTGEAGELFF
-,-,TRBV18,TRBJ2-5,TGTGCCAGCTCACCAGGTTACGGTCTCCAAGAGACCCAGTACTTC,CASSPGYGLQETQYF
once,-,TRBV7-8,TRBJ2-5,TGTGCCAGCAGACTAAGCGGCCAAGAGACCCAGTACTTC,CASRLSGQETQYF
few,-,TRBV19,TRBJ2-1,TGTGCCAGTAGGGAGGGGGCAGGGGAGGAAGGATCCTACAATGAGCAGTTCTTC,CASREGAGEEGSYNEQFF
-,-,TRBV7-2,TRBJ1-5,TGTGCCAGCAGCTTAGTTCAGGGTAGTAATCAGCCCCAGCATTTT,CASSLVQGSNQPQHF
-,-,TRBV9,TRBJ1-2,TGTGCCAGCAGCGTAGGGTCAGGGCTTGCTAACTATGGCTACACCTTC,CASSVGSGLANYGYTF
-,-,TRBV6-2/TRBV6-3,TRBJ1-1,TGTGCCAGCAGTTACTCATTACAGGGCACTGAAGCTTTCTTT,CASSYSLQGTEAFF
few,-,TRBV6-2/TRBV6-3,TRBJ1-1,TGTGCCAGCAGTTCAGTATTTGAAGCTTTCTTT,CASSSVFEAFF
-,TRBD2,TRBV6-2/TRBV6-3,TRBJ2-1,TGTGCCAGCAGCCCCGAAGGGAGGGGCTACAATGAGCAGTTCTTC,CASSPEGRGYNEQFF
-,-,TRBV20-1,TRBJ2-5,TGCAGTGCTCCCCAAGAGACCCAGTACTTC,CSAPQETQYF
-,TRBD1,TRBV6-1,TRBJ1-1,TGTGCCAGTGACCGACCGACAGGGGCCCTCACTGAAGCTTTCTTT,CASDRPTGALTEAFF
-,TRBD1,TRBV4-2,TRBJ1-6,TGTGCCAGCAGCACCCCGACAGGGAGTAATTCACCCCTCCACTTT,CASSTPTGSNSPLHF
-,-,TRBV6-2/TRBV6-3,TRBJ2-7,TGTGCCAGCAGCTACTTGGGCGAGGGATACGAGCAGTACTTC,CASSYLGEGYEQYF
few,-,TRBV27,TRBJ1-6,TGTGCCAGCAGGCTCGACAGATCCTATAATTCACCCCTCCACTTT,CASRLDRSYNSPLHF
few,-,TRBV5-8,TRBJ2-1,TGTGCCAGCAGCTTGCGGCGGGGAACTCGCCACAATGAGCAGTTCTTC,CASSLRRGTRHNEQFF
-,-,TRBV12-3/TRBV12-4,TRBJ2-3,TGTGCCAGCACCAACACAGATACGCAGTATTTT,CASTNTDTQYF
-,-,TRBV29-1,TRBJ1-1,TGCAGCGTTGTGGGGAACCAGGGGATCACTGAAGCTTTCTTT,CSVVGNQGITEAFF
-,-,TRBV19,TRBJ1-6,TGTGCCAGTAGTATCCTGTTACAGGTTAATTCACCCCTCCACTTT,CASSILLQVNSPLHF
-,TRBD2,TRBV7-8,TRBJ2-7,TGTGCCAGCAGCTTTCCGGCTAGCGGACTATACTCAACCTACGAGCAGTACTTC,CASSFPASGLYSTYEQYF
-,-,TRBV7-2,TRBJ2-3,TGTGCCAGCAGCTTCGGACAGTCCCCGTCTACGCAGTATTTT,CASSFGQSPSTQYF
hyperexpanded,-,TRBV4-3,TRBJ1-2,TGCGCCAGCAGCCAAGAGATCCAGGGGACCTATGGCTACACCTTC,CASSQEIQGTYGYTF
-,TRBD2,TRBV6-5,TRBJ2-2,TGTGCCAGCACTTCCGGGGGACTAGCGGCCGGGGAGCTGTTTTTT,CASTSGGLAAGELFF
-,-,TRBV7-3,TRBJ2-5,TGTGCCAGCAGCTTGGGGGCTGGGGGCTCTGAAGAGACCCAGTACTTC,CASSLGAGGSEETQYF
-,-,TRBV21-1,TRBJ1-1,TGTGCCAGCAGTAAAAGAGTCTCAGGGGTCAAAGCTTTCTTT,CASSKRVSGVKAFF
-,-,TRBV7-3,TRBJ2-7,TGTGCCAGCAGCTTATTTGCCGGGGCCTACGAGCAGTACTTC,CASSLFAGAYEQYF
-,TRBD1,TRBV4-3,TRBJ1-1,TGCGCCAGCAGCCAAGATTGGACAGGGGTTACTGAAGCTTTCTTT,CASSQDWTGVTEAFF
few,TRBD2,TRBV5-6,TRBJ2-5,TGTGCCAGCAGCTCAGCCCGGGGGGGAGAGACCCAGTACTTC,CASSSARGGETQYF
-,-,TRBV29-1,TRBJ1-1,TGCAGCGTTGGCGAGAACACTGAAGCTTTCTTT,CSVGENTEAFF
-,-,TRBV4-3,TRBJ1-3,TGCGCCAGCAGCCCGACAGCTGTCCGCGAAAACACCATATATTTT,CASSPTAVRENTIYF
-,-,TRBV7-9,TRBJ1-1,TGTGCCAGCAGCTTGAAGCAGGAACTAGGCACTGAAGCTTTCTTT,CASSLKQELGTEAFF
once,-,TRBV7-3,TRBJ2-1,TGTGCCAGCAGCGTTTCGACAGGAATATACAATGAGCAGTTCTTC,CASSVSTGIYNEQFF
-,-,TRBV9,TRBJ2-3,TGTGCCAGCAGCCCACTGACGGGGGGCTTCCCAGATACGCAGTATTTT,CASSPLTGGFPDTQYF
-,-,TRBV15,TRBJ1-2,TGTGCCACCAGCATGCTTATGGGAACTAACTATGGCTACACCTTC,CATSMLMGTNYGYTF
few,-,TRBV6-2/TRBV6-3,TRBJ2-2,TGTGCCAGCAGTTACGGGGTTACGAACACCGGGGAGCTGTTTTTT,CASSYGVTNTGELFF
-,-,TRBV14,TRBJ1-1,TGTGCCAGCAGCCTTGGGAGGCGCACTGAAGCTTTCTTT,CASSLGRRTEAFF
-,TRBD1,TRBV6-1,TRBJ1-6,TGTGCCAGCAGCTCGTCCGGGACAGGGAATTCACCCCTCCACTTT,CASSSSGTGNSPLHF
-,TRBD1,TRBV5-6,TRBJ1-2,TGTGCCAGCAGGACCGACAGGGGGCTATCGGGCTACACCTTC,CASRTDRGLSGYTF
-,-,TRBV5-6,TRBJ1-1,TGTGCCAGCAGCTTGGCCTCGGGAACTGAAGCTTTCTTT,CASSLASGTEAFF
-,-,TRBV3-1/TRBV3-2,TRBJ1-6,TGTGCCAGCAGCCTTACCGGGAGCTATTATTCACCCCTCCACTTT,CASSLTGSYYSPLHF